A single sample gave rise to the 21 T cell receptor beta chains below, sequenced in a study of radiotherapy plus CTLA-4 blockade in lung cancer. Here immunoSEQ multiplex PCR was the method, and the copy in TCRdb shows in-frame clones only, minus some. The table lists about 120,000 clones, around 75% of them singletons. Source: peripheral blood, taken from a patient treated with radiotherapy plus ipilimumab. These TCRs come from a human donor with non-small cell lung cancer who had a partial response to radiotherapy plus ipilimumab.

The chain couples TRBV28 to TRBJ2-7; D not certain. The CDR3 is made up of 14 amino acids. CDR1 is MDHEN and CDR2 is SYDVKM in the germline V gene. V was trimmed by 7 bases and J by 1 base, leaving 14 bases between them. The CDR3 DNA reads TGTGCCAGCAACTTTGTGTCAAGATCCTACGAGCAGTACTTC. Translated: CASNFVSRSYEQYF.

This chain links TRBV19 with TRBJ1-1, with 7 bases aligning to TRBD1. There are 14 residues in the CDR3. Unmatched junction bases numbered 3, after V lost 5 bases and J lost 0 bases. Germline CDR1 is LNHDA and CDR2 is SQIVND (reference sequence). The CDR3 sequence: CASSGTVMNTEAFF. The CDR3 DNA sequence: TGTGCCAGTAGTGGGACAGTCATGAACACTGAAGCTTTCTTT.

This CDR3 reads CASRKNLGSTQYF. DNA for the CDR3: TGTGCCAGCAGGAAAAACCTAGGCAGCACGCAGTATTTT. This chain connects TRBV6-1 to TRBJ2-3; no definite D call. CDR1 and CDR2 from the germline V gene are MNHNS and SASEGT. The CDR3 is 13 amino acids. V was cut by 6 bases and J by 9 bases, with 16 bases left in between.

The genes are TRBV7-8 and TRBJ1-5; 7 nucleotides match TRBD1. The CDR3 has 15 residues. Germline V gene sequence: CDR1 SGHVS, CDR2 FQNEAQ. The V gene end was trimmed by 5 bases and the J gene end by 2 bases; junction bases not matched to a gene: 6. CDR3 DNA: TGTGCCAGCAGCACAACCGACAGGGGCAATCAGCCCCAGCATTTT. This sequence encodes CASSTTDRGNQPQHF.

This chain uses TRBV5-6 with TRBJ2-7; TRBD1 agrees at 9 bases. This CDR3 is 14 amino acids long. Looked up from germline, CDR1 is SGHDT and CDR2 is YYEEEE. J lost 2 bases, V lost 2 bases, and 2 bases had no gene match. CDR3 sequence reads: CASSLQGAAYEQYV. CDR3 sequence (DNA): TGTGCCAGCAGCTTACAGGGGGCAGCCTACGAGCAGTACGTC.

This clone was counted a few times. This chain connects TRBV2 to TRBJ2-7; D uncertain. The V end was cut by 5 bases, the J end by 4 bases, with 12 bases between. The CDR3 loop spans 13 amino acids. CDR1 is SNHLY and CDR2 is FYNNEI in the germline V gene. CDR3 sequence reads: CASSQREPYEQYF. The CDR3 DNA reads TGTGCCAGCAGTCAACGAGAACCATACGAGCAGTACTTC.

This sequence joins TRBV6-5 and TRBJ1-2; possibly TRBD1 for D (5 bases). V lost 4 bases to trimming and J lost 8 bases, with 17 bases between them. The CDR3 totals 14 residues. CDR1 and CDR2 from the germline V gene are MNHEY and SVGAGI. The CDR3 loop reads CASSFNVGGEGYTF. CDR3 sequence (DNA): TGTGCCAGCAGTTTTAACGTGGGGGGGGAGGGCTACACCTTC.

Here the CDR3 reads CASSGPGSGTDTQYF. CDR3 sequence (DNA): TGTGCCAGCAGTGGACCGGGATCCGGCACAGATACGCAGTATTTT. The chain links TRBV28 to TRBJ2-3, with D possibly being TRBD2 (5 bases). The CDR3 is made up of 15 amino acids. Germline CDR1 reads MDHEN; CDR2 reads SYDVKM. With 5 bases removed from V and 1 base from J, the gap between germline ends came to 13 bases. The variable domain in full, with the rest retrieved from reference TRBV28 and TRBJ2-3, is DVKVTQSSRYLVKRTGEKVFLECVQDMDHENMFWYRQDPGLGLRLIYFSYDVKMKEKGDIPEGYSVSREKKERFSLILESASTNQTSMYLCASSGPGSGTDTQYFGPGTRLTVL.

The chain has TRBV4-3 and TRBJ2-1, with 13 positions matching TRBD2. The CDR3 has 18 residues. Germline V gene data show CDR1 as LGHNA and CDR2 as YSLEER. V shed 4 bases and J 7 bases; nucleotides not matched to a gene: 13. In nucleotides, the CDR3 is TGCGCCAGCAGCCGACGCATCCGACTAGCGGGAGGATTGAATGAGCAGTTCTTC. Protein sequence: CASSRRIRLAGGLNEQFF.

The gene calls are TRBV11-2 and TRBJ1-2; TRBD1 matches at 8 bases. J lost 4 bases, V lost 5 bases, and 6 bases had no gene match. The CDR3 loop spans 14 amino acids. CDR1 is SGHAT, CDR2 FQNNGV, per germline. CDR3 sequence: CASSDQQGGYGYTF. In DNA form, the CDR3 reads TGTGCCAGCAGCGATCAACAGGGGGGCTATGGCTACACCTTC.

The V call is TRBV29-1, the J call TRBJ1-3, with no clear D. V was trimmed by 4 bases and J by 4 bases, leaving 8 bases between them. This CDR3 region has 12 residues. Germline V gene data show CDR1 as SQVTM and CDR2 as ANQGSEA. The CDR3 DNA sequence: TGCAGCGTTGGTGACATCGGAAACACCATATATTTT. Translation: CSVGDIGNTIYF.

V and J are TRBV7-2 and TRBJ2-3; 7 positions agree with TRBD2. V was pared by 5 bases and J by 3 bases, with 5 bases of the junction left unmatched. Germline V gene lookup returns CDR1 SGHTA and CDR2 FQGNSA. There are 14 residues in the CDR3. Here the CDR3 reads CASSRGLETDTQYF. The CDR3 DNA sequence: TGTGCCAGCAGCCGAGGACTAGAAACAGATACGCAGTATTTT.

This sequence joins TRBV9 and TRBJ2-3; possible D gene TRBD2, 6 bases. CDR3 length: 16 amino acids. The germline V gene has CDR1 SGDLS and CDR2 YYNGEE. V was clipped by 4 bases and J by 0 bases, with 15 bases between them. The DNA for the CDR3 is TGTGCCAGCAGCCCTCTCTCTAGCGCGAGCACAGATACGCAGTATTTT. It encodes CASSPLSSASTDTQYF.

The chain uses TRBV5-1 and TRBJ1-1; D call uncertain. Germline V gene data show CDR1 as SGHRS and CDR2 as YFSETQ. The CDR3 is 14 residues long. The germline V and J ends were trimmed by 5 bases and 0 bases, with 11 bases remaining between them. In nucleotides, the CDR3 is TGCGCCAGCAGGAGCGGGATCTTGAACACTGAAGCTTTCTTT. It is translated as CASRSGILNTEAFF.

This chain joins TRBV7-9 and TRBJ1-5; 9 bases match TRBD1. The CDR3 is made up of 14 amino acids. Trimming cost V 5 bases and J 10 bases; bases outside gene matches: 9. Germline loops: CDR1 SEHNR, CDR2 FQNEAQ (reference sequence). CDR3 bases: TGTGCCAGCAGCCAACAGGGGGCGGGTCCCCCCCAGCATTTT. The encoded protein is CASSQQGAGPPQHF.

The chain carries TRBV18 and TRBJ2-5; 8 bases are a match to TRBD2. The germline gives CDR1 KGHSH, CDR2 LQKENI. With 6 bases clipped from V and 2 bases from J, the junction kept 5 bases outside the gene matches. This CDR3 is 14 amino acids long. The CDR3 sequence: CASSLRLAQETQYF. CDR3 coding DNA: TGTGCCAGCTCTTTAAGACTAGCGCAAGAGACCCAGTACTTC.

This clone was counted once. The chain uses TRBV18 and TRBJ1-4; D call uncertain. Germline assignment: CDR1 KGHSH and CDR2 LQKENI. The CDR3 has 16 residues. V was trimmed by 3 bases and J by 5 bases, leaving 16 bases between them. Here the CDR3 reads CASSPSEGPLNEKLFF. The CDR3 DNA sequence: TGTGCCAGCTCACCGAGCGAGGGTCCTTTAAATGAAAAACTGTTTTTT.

The CDR3 bases are TGTGCCAGCAGCAGCAAGACTAGCGGTTACGAGCAGTACGTC. Translation gives CASSSKTSGYEQYV. The chain has TRBV5-4 and TRBJ2-7; TRBD2 matches 9 bases. Germline CDR1 reads SGHNT; CDR2 reads YYREEE (reference sequence). Trimming took 4 bases from V and 4 from J; bases not matched to a gene: 6. The CDR3 is 14 amino acids.

The gene calls are TRBV15 and TRBJ1-4; 7 bases are shared with TRBD1. The germline V gene encodes CDR1 LNHNV and CDR2 YYDKDF (reference sequence). The CDR3 runs 15 residues. The trim removed 9 bases at V and 0 bases at J, leaving 7 bases unmatched. As DNA, the CDR3 is TGTGCCACAAACCCCGGGACAGCAACTAATGAAAAACTGTTTTTT. Amino acids: CATNPGTATNEKLFF.

This chain uses TRBV5-1 with TRBJ2-3, with a tentative D call TRBD2 (6 bases). The CDR3 consists of 14 residues. Germline V gene data show CDR1 as SGHRS and CDR2 as YFSETQ. V was trimmed by 5 bases and J by 0 bases, leaving 10 bases between them. The DNA of the CDR3 is TGCGCCAGCAGTGGGGGGATTAGCACAGATACGCAGTATTTT. Translated, it gives CASSGGISTDTQYF.

The rearrangement links TRBV6-6 to TRBJ1-5; D call uncertain. CDR3 size: 16 residues. CDR1 MNHNY and CDR2 SVGAGI come from the germline V gene (reference sequence). V shed 6 bases and J shed 0 bases, with 15 bases lying between them. CDR3 nucleotide sequence: TGTGCCAGCAGACCCGCGGGGTCCAATAGCAATCAGCCCCAGCATTTT. Translated, it gives CASRPAGSNSNQPQHF.